These 17 T cell receptor beta chains were all obtained from the same sample, sequenced in a study of cytomegalovirus exposure and HLA in healthy donors. The study ran its PCR with 60 Vbeta and 13 Jbeta primers. Profiling relied on immunoSEQ multiplex PCR, and the TCRdb table lists in-frame clones only, not all of them. Found here are nearly 110,000 clones, roughly 80% of them singletons; the top ten hold 2.5%. Sequenced sample: PBMCs. These receptors all stem from a man aged 35-49 years in good health and CMV-seronegative.

This clone has more than one count but fewer than ten. The chain couples TRBV7-2 to TRBJ1-2; 7 bases are a match to TRBD1. CDR1 and CDR2 from the germline V gene are SGHTA and FQGNSA. The CDR3 contains 16 residues. V trimming: 3 bases; J trimming: 8 bases; junction bases outside the gene matches: 15. The CDR3 here is CASSFLPRIQGDGYTF. The DNA for the CDR3 is TGTGCCAGCAGCTTCCTCCCCCGAATTCAGGGGGACGGCTACACCTTC.

This clone came up once. This chain links TRBV5-1 with TRBJ2-5; TRBD1 might be the D (5 bases). The CDR3 sequence is 15 residues long. The V gene lost 1 base and the J gene lost 3 bases, with 13 bases spanning the gap. The V gene's germline CDR1 is SGHRS and CDR2 YFSETQ. The CDR3 region has the DNA TGCGCCAGCAGCTTGTGGGCGACAGCAAAAGAGACCCAGTACTTC. This sequence encodes CASSLWATAKETQYF.

There are a few counts of this clone. V and J are TRBV2 and TRBJ1-4, with D possibly TRBD1 on 5 matching bases. Trimming shortened V by 4 bases and J by 8 bases, and 20 bases separated the two germline ends. Germline V lookup: CDR1 SNHLY, CDR2 FYNNEI. This CDR3 contains 16 residues. CDR3 in DNA: TGTGCCAGCAGTGGTCCGAGGGCCAGGGAGGAAGAAAAACTGTTTTTT. Translated, it gives CASSGPRAREEEKLFF.

The chain employs TRBV5-5 and TRBJ2-1; 8 positions agree with TRBD2. Germline V gives CDR1 SGHKS, CDR2 YYEKEE (reference sequence). J lost 5 bases, V lost 1 base, and 8 bases had no gene match. The CDR3 has 16 residues. The CDR3 loop is CASSLQAGGQNNEQFF. For the CDR3, the DNA is TGTGCCAGCAGCTTGCAGGCGGGGGGCCAAAACAATGAGCAGTTCTTC.

This chain links TRBV28 with TRBJ2-7, with 7 bases matching TRBD1. The CDR3 runs 12 residues. V lost 5 bases to trimming and J lost 6 bases; unmatched junction nucleotides: 4. Germline CDR1 reads MDHEN; CDR2 reads SYDVKM. DNA of the CDR3: TGTGCCAGCAGTAGGGGGCGACGCGAGCAGTACTTC. Translation gives CASSRGRREQYF.

The table lists this clone with a few counts. The chain carries TRBV7-2 and TRBJ2-5, with D perhaps matching TRBD2 (5 bases). Trimming left V 5 bases short and J 0 bases short, with 10 bases between. The CDR3 covers 14 residues. Germline values: CDR1 SGHTA, CDR2 FQGNSA. CDR3 nucleotides: TGTGCCAGCAGCCACGGCGGGTACCAAGAGACCCAGTACTTC. Its protein product is CASSHGGYQETQYF.

This clone was seen a single time. A junction end diverges from the germline sequence, so it may reflect a read error. The rearrangement joins TRBV7-9 to TRBJ1-1; D perhaps matches TRBD1 (5 bases). The germline gives CDR1 SEHNR, CDR2 FQNEAQ (reference sequence). This CDR3 contains 14 residues. CDR3 protein: CSSSKATEGTEAFF. In DNA, the CDR3 is TGTTCCAGCAGTAAAGCGACAGAAGGTACTGAAGCTTTCTTT. Supplemented by reference TRBV7-9 and TRBJ1-1, the full variable domain reads DTGVSQNPRHKITKRGQNVTFRCDPISEHNRLYWYRQTLGQGPEFLTYFQNEAQLEKSRLLSDRFSAERPKGSFSTLEIQRTEQGDSAMYLCSSSKATEGTEAFFGQGTRLTVV.

This rearrangement joins TRBV2 to TRBJ1-5; D ambiguous. Per germline, CDR1 SNHLY and CDR2 FYNNEI. The V gene lost 6 bases and the J gene lost 2 bases, with 11 bases spanning the gap. This CDR3 is built from 14 residues. The CDR3 DNA reads TGTGCCAGCAGCGATACTAGGGGCAATCAGCCCCAGCATTTT. Protein: CASSDTRGNQPQHF.

This clone was seen a single time. V and J are TRBV2 and TRBJ2-2; 11 bases line up with TRBD2. Germline loops: CDR1 SNHLY, CDR2 FYNNEI. V dropped 5 bases and J dropped 5; count of bases not matched to a gene: 4. This CDR3 contains 15 residues. The CDR3 reads CASSIAGGTTGELFF. The CDR3 DNA reads TGTGCCAGCAGTATAGCGGGGGGGACAACCGGGGAGCTGTTTTTT.

V usage is TRBV6-5 and J usage is TRBJ2-5; TRBD2 agrees at 8 bases. The V gene's germline CDR1 is MNHEY and CDR2 SVGAGI. The trim removed 9 bases at V and 6 bases at J, leaving 12 bases unmatched. This CDR3 spans 14 amino acids. CDR3 in amino acids: CASAGTRSHKTQYF. The CDR3 DNA reads TGTGCCAGTGCCGGGACTAGAAGTCATAAGACCCAGTACTTC.

The rearrangement joins TRBV21-1 to TRBJ2-7; the table's D call, TRBD1, was not checked against the DNA. TRBV21-1 is labeled a pseudogene. The length of the CDR3 is 22 residues. The CDR3: CASSKALWGRGLRGDRPYEQYF. CDR3 in DNA: TGTGCCAGCAGCAAAGCGCTTTGGGGGCGAGGGCTAAGGGGCGATAGACCCTACGAGCAGTACTTC.

The chain recombines TRBV28 with TRBJ1-5; tentative D call: TRBD1 (6 bases). The germline gives CDR1 MDHEN, CDR2 SYDVKM. V gave up 5 bases and J gave up 9 bases, with 20 bases separating them. The CDR3 spans 15 residues. The DNA of the CDR3 is TGTGCCAGCAGTCCTGGACAGACTCGCCGCCCGCCCCAGCATTTT. Its translation is CASSPGQTRRPPQHF. Combining the CDR3 with reference TRBV28 and TRBJ1-5 gives the whole variable domain DVKVTQSSRYLVKRTGEKVFLECVQDMDHENMFWYRQDPGLGLRLIYFSYDVKMKEKGDIPEGYSVSREKKERFSLILESASTNQTSMYLCASSPGQTRRPPQHFGDGTRLSIL.

As concerns this clone: An end of the junction does not agree with germline; a read error may underlie this. The CDR3 spells CSSSPLGGGAVHDEQFF. The CDR3 DNA is TGTTCCAGCAGCCCTTTGGGCGGGGGAGCCGTACACGATGAGCAGTTCTTC. This chain links TRBV7-9 with TRBJ2-1, with TRBD2 matching over 7 bases. The CDR3 is 17 residues long. Germline CDR1 is SEHNR and CDR2 is FQNEAQ (reference sequence).

This clone is a singleton in its sample. The rearrangement uses TRBV5-4 and TRBJ2-3; 9 bases are a match to TRBD2. Germline lookup yields CDR1 SGHNT and CDR2 YYREEE (reference sequence). This CDR3 contains 15 residues. V trimming: 0 bases; J trimming: 5 bases; junction bases outside the gene matches: 4. The CDR3 nucleotides read TGTGCCAGCAGCTTGGAAAGCGGGGGGATAGATACGCAGTATTTT. Amino acid sequence: CASSLESGGIDTQYF.

The rearrangement uses TRBV29-1 and TRBJ2-2; 7 bases align to TRBD2. Germline V lookup: CDR1 SQVTM, CDR2 ANQGSEA. The CDR3 runs to 18 residues. J gave up 3 bases and V 0 bases, and 13 bases lay outside the gene matches. CDR3 residues: CSVEDRNPGGRDTGELFF. DNA of the CDR3: TGCAGCGTTGAAGATCGAAACCCGGGAGGACGGGACACCGGGGAGCTGTTTTTT.

J is TRBJ1-4 and V is TRBV5-1, with D possibly being TRBD1 (6 bases). V gave up 1 base and J gave up 4 bases, with 11 bases separating them. The CDR3 has 15 residues. Germline CDR1 reads SGHRS; CDR2 reads YFSETQ. The DNA of the CDR3 is TGCGCCAGCAGCTTGTTGGGACAAGTTAATGAAAAACTGTTTTTT. Translation: CASSLLGQVNEKLFF. The full variable domain, its missing parts supplied by reference TRBV5-1 and TRBJ1-4, is KAGVTQTPRYLIKTRGQQVTLSCSPISGHRSVSWYQQTPGQGLQFLFEYFSETQRNKGNFPGRFSGRQFSNSRSEMNVSTLELGDSALYLCASSLLGQVNEKLFFGSGTQLSVL.

This chain connects TRBV11-2 to TRBJ2-5, with TRBD2 identical over 10 bases. The germline gives CDR1 SGHAT, CDR2 FQNNGV. The V segment lost 1 base and the J segment 4 bases; nucleotides outside the gene matches: 9. This CDR3 region has 17 residues. CDR3 sequence: CASSLGVLAGAGETQYF. The CDR3 DNA sequence: TGTGCCAGCAGCTTAGGTGTTCTAGCGGGGGCCGGAGAGACCCAGTACTTC.